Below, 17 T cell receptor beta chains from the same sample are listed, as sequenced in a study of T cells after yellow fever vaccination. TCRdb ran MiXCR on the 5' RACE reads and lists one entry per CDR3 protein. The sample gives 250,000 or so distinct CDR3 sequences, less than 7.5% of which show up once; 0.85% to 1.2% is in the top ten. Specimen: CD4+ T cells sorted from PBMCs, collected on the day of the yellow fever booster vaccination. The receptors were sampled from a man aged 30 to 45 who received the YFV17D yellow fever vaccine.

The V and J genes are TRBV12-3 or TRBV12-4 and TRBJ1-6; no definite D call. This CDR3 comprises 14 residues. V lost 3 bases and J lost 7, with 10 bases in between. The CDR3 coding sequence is TGTGCCAGCAGTTTTATGGCAGAAAATTCACCCCTCCACTTT. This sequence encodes CASSFMAENSPLHF.

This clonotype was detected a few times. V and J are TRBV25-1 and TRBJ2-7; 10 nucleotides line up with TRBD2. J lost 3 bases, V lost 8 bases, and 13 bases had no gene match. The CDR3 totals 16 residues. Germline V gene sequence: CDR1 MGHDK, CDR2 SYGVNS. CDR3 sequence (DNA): TGTGCCAGCCCCGTTAGGGGGAGGACTAGCGGCTACGAGCAGTACTTC. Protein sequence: CASPVRGRTSGYEQYF.

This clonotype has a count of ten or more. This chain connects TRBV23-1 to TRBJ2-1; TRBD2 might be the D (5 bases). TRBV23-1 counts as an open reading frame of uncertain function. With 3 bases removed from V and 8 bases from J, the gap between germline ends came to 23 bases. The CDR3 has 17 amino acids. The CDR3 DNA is TGCGCCAGCAGTCACCAACCTAGGGTGGGAGCCTTCCATGAGCAGTTCTTC. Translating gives CASSHQPRVGAFHEQFF.

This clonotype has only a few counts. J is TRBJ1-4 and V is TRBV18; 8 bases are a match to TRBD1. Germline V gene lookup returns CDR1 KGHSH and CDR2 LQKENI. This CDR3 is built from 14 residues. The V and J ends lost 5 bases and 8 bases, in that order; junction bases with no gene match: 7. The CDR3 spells CASSFDRGGEKLFF. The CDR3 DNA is TGTGCCAGCTCATTCGACAGGGGTGGAGAAAAACTGTTTTTT.

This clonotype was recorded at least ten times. The CDR3 reads CAISAPNQETQYF. CDR3 DNA: TGTGCCATCAGTGCTCCCAACCAAGAGACCCAGTACTTC. The genes are TRBV10-3 and TRBJ2-5; D is unresolved. CDR1 is ENHRY, CDR2 SYGVKD, per germline. The germline V and J ends were trimmed by 4 bases and 0 bases, with 6 bases remaining between them. The CDR3 length is 13 residues.

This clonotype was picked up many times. The CDR3: CASTLGGIGQPQHF. Written as DNA, the CDR3 is TGTGCCAGCACCTTGGGGGGAATAGGTCAGCCCCAGCATTTT. This chain uses TRBV28 with TRBJ1-5; D is perhaps TRBD1 (5 bases). Looked up from germline, CDR1 is MDHEN and CDR2 is SYDVKM. V was cut by 7 bases and J by 6 bases, with 16 bases left in between. The CDR3 length is 14 residues.

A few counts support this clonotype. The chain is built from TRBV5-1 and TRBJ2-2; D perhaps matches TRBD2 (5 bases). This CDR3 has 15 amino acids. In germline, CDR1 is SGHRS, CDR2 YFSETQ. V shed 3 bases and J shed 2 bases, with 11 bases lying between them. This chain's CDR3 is CASSSQPGNTGELFF. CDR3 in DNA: TGCGCCAGCAGCTCTCAGCCGGGAAACACCGGGGAGCTGTTTTTT.

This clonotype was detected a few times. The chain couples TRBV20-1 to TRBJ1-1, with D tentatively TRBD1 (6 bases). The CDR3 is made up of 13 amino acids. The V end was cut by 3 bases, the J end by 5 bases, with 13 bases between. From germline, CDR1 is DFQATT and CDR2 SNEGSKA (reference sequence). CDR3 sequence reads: CSARQGQRTEAFF. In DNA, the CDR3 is TGCAGTGCTAGGCAGGGGCAGCGAACTGAAGCTTTCTTT.

CDR3 nucleotides: TGTGCCAGCAGTTTCCGGGACGCTTTCGGGGGCTCTGGGGCCAACGTCCTGACTTTC. This codes for CASSFRDAFGGSGANVLTF. The chain joins TRBV12-3 or TRBV12-4 to TRBJ2-6, with a possible D match to TRBD2 (6 bases). The germline V and J ends were trimmed by 3 bases and 0 bases, with 18 bases remaining between them. CDR3 size: 19 residues.

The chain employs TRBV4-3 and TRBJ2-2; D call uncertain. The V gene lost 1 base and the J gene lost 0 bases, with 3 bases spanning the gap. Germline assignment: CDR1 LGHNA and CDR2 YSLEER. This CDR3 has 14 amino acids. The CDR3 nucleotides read TGCGCCAGCAGCCAAGTTTCGAACACCGGGGAGCTGTTTTTT. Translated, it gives CASSQVSNTGELFF.

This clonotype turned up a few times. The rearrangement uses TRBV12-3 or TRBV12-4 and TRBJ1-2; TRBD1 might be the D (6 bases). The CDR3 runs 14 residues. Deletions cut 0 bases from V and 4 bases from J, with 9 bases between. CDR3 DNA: TGTGCCAGCAGTTTAGCGGGGGGCCGCTATGGCTACACCTTC. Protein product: CASSLAGGRYGYTF.

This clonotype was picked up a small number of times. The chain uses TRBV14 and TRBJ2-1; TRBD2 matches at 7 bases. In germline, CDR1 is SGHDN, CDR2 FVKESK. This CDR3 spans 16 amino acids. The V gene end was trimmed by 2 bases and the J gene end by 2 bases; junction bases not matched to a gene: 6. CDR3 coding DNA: TGTGCCAGCAGCCAAAGACTAGCCATAGCCTACAATGAGCAGTTCTTC. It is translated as CASSQRLAIAYNEQFF.

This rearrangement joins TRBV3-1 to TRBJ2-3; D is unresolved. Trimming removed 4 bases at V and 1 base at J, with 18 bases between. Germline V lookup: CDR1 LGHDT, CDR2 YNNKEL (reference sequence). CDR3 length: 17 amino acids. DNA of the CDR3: TGTGCCAGCAGCCGAGTCATGGAGACCCTTGGCACAGATACGCAGTATTTT. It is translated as CASSRVMETLGTDTQYF.

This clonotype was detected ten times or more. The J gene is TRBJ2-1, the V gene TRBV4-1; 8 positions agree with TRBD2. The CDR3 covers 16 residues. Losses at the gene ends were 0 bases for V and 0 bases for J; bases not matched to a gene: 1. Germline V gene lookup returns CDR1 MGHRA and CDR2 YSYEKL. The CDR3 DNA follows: TGCGCCAGCAGCCAAGAGGCGGGAGGCTCCTACAATGAGCAGTTCTTC. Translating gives CASSQEAGGSYNEQFF.

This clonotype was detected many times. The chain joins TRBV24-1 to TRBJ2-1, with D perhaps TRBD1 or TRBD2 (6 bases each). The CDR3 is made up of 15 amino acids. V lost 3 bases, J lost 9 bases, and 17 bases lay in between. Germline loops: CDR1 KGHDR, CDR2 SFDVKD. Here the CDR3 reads CATSDPLEKGGEQFF. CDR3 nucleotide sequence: TGTGCCACCAGTGATCCACTAGAAAAGGGGGGTGAGCAGTTCTTC.

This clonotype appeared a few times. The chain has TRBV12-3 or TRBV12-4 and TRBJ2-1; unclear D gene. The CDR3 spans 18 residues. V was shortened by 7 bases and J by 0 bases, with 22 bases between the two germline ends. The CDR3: CASIAPRPGPRSYNEQFF. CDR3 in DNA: TGTGCCAGCATTGCGCCGAGACCGGGCCCGCGCTCCTACAATGAGCAGTTCTTC.

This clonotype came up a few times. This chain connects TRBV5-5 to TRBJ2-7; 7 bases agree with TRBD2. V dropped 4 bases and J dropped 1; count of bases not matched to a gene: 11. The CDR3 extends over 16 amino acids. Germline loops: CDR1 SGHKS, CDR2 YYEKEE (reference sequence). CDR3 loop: CASSQTPYSGSYEQYF. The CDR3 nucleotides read TGTGCCAGCAGCCAAACCCCCTATAGCGGGTCCTACGAGCAGTACTTC.